This T cell receptor (beta chain) was sequenced during a study of OX40 agonist ivuxolimab in advanced cancers. Broadly, across the study: Ivuxolimab was an agonistic, fully human IgG2 monoclonal antibody directed against OX40 (CD134), a costimulatory receptor. Intravenous ivuxolimab was administered to patients every 2 weeks at six dose levels: 0.01, 0.1, 0.3, 1.5, 3 and 10 mg/kg. Of the roughly 52 patients in dose escalation, about 20 had hepatocellular carcinoma, about 15 had melanoma, 9 had renal cell carcinoma and 9 had head and neck cancer. The dose-escalation cohort was about 83% male with a mean age of about 58 years, ranging from about 23 to 85. Partial responses were achieved by three dose-escalation patients, of whom one had hepatocellular carcinoma and two had cutaneous melanoma. The monotherapy dose-escalation portion (N ≈ 52 patients) of the phase I ivuxolimab trial is reported in the paper. Peripheral TCRbeta sequencing was intended to test whether TCR sequence diversity was altered and clonal T-cell expansion was caused by ivuxolimab. Prior anti-PD-1, anti-PD-L1 or anti-CTLA-4 therapy was permitted, and checkpoint inhibitors had been received by about two fifths of dose-escalation patients.

With respect to this clone: The antigen it recognizes is unknown. No per-base quality is available; no much larger clone lies one base away.

The trial excluded patients who had a history of autoimmune disease or who were on systemic immunosuppression. Peripheral blood for TCR sequencing was collected from all dose cohorts at baseline, on cycle 4 day 1, and on cycle 7 day 1. The samples were taken from a phase I, first-in-human, multicenter, open-label dose-escalation trial of ivuxolimab. Adults with locally advanced or metastatic melanoma, renal cell, hepatocellular, or head and neck squamous cell carcinoma were enrolled in the trial. CD4+ and CD8+ T cells were sorted separately from peripheral blood before TCR sequencing. The CDR3 holds 14 amino acids from the cysteine to the phenylalanine. Of all the DNA, just the CDR3 is kept, 42 bases in frame from base 1. V lost 0 bases and J lost 6 bases; the stretch between them is 12 bases long. The germline V gene (reference sequence) provides CDR1 GTSNPN and CDR2 SVGIG. Broader findings and caveats from the paper: In the 0.1-3.0 mg/kg groups, partial responders had among the lowest normalized peripheral clonal expansion, particularly in CD8+ T cells. After ivuxolimab, expanded clones were on average more numerous among CD8+ T cells than among CD4+ T cells. Low levels of normalized T-cell clonal expansion were also shown by some nonresponding patients. The antigen specificity of the clonally expanded peripheral T cells was not determined. At doses from 0.1 to 3.0 mg/kg, clonal expansion was seen in both CD4+ and CD8+ blood T cells between baseline and week 6.

To sequence the TCRbeta CDR3 region, genomic DNA was isolated from the sorted cells. TCRbeta CDR3 regions were sequenced using the immunoSEQ Assay. What TCRdb holds here is the immuneACCESS table cut down to in-frame rearrangements. Part of the clones is not present; checked against another copy, under half of the missing clones reflect an unresolved V gene, and the others are unexplained. The sample table lists tens of thousands of clones, 80% of them with a count of one. 0.95% to 1.5% of the sample rests with the top ten. Material: CD4+ or CD8+ T cells sorted from blood, obtained in a trial of the OX40 agonist ivuxolimab. This chain is built from TRBV30 and TRBJ1-5; D gene: possibly TRBD1, on 5 matching bases. The TCR comes from an adult with an advanced solid tumor such as melanoma, head and neck, liver or kidney cancer. The CDR3 sequence is CAWSVQNGGQPQHF. DNA sequence: TGTGCCTGGAGTGTACAGAATGGGGGTCAGCCCCAGCATTTT.